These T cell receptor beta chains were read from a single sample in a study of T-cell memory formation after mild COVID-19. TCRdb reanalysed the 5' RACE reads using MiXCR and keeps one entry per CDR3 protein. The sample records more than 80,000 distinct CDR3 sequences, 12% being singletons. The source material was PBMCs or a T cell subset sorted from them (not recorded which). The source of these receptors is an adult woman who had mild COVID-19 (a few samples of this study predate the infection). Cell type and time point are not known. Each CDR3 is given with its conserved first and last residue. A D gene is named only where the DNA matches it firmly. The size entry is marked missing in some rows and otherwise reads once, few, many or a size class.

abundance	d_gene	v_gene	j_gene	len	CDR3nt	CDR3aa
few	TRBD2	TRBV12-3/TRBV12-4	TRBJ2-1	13	TGTGCCACATCTAGCGGGGGCTACAATGAGCAGTTCTTC	CATSSGGYNEQFF
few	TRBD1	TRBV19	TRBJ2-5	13	TGTGCCAGTGGCGGACAGGGACAAGAGACCCAGTACTTC	CASGGQGQETQYF
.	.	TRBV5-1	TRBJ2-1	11	TGCGCCAGCAGCGTTACCCATGAGCAGTTCTTC	CASSVTHEQFF
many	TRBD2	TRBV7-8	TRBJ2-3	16	TGTGCCAGCAGCTTCTCAGCGGGGGAGGACACAGATACGCAGTATTTT	CASSFSAGEDTDTQYF
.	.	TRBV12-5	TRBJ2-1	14	TGTGCTAGTGGTTCCGGCGAGGGAGCCAATGAGCAGTTCTTC	CASGSGEGANEQFF
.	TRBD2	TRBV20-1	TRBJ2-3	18	TGCAGTGCTTCTAGACTGGAGCCGGGACTAGCTTTCACAGATACGCAGTATTTT	CSASRLEPGLAFTDTQYF
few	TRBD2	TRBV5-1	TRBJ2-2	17	TGCGCCAGCTGTAAGGATAGCGGGAGTTTCCAGGTCGGGGAGCTGTTTTTT	CASCKDSGSFQVGELFF
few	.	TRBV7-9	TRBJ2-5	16	TGTGCCAGCAGCCCCTACCGGACAGAACTCCAAGAGACCCAGTACTTC	CASSPYRTELQETQYF
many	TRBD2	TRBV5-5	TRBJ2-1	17	TGTGCCAGCAGCGCGATGCTAGCGGGGTACTCCTACAATGAGCAGTTCTTC	CASSAMLAGYSYNEQFF
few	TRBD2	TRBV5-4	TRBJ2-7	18	TGTGCCAGCAGCTGGACTCCAGACCTTAGCGGGAGCCGGTACGAGCAGTACTTC	CASSWTPDLSGSRYEQYF
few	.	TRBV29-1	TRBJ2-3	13	TGCAGCGTTGAAACCCAGGGTACAGATACGCAGTATTTT	CSVETQGTDTQYF
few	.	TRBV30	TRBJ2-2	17	TGTGCCTGGAGTCCCGGGACTCCTGGGGGGTACACCGGGGAGCTGTTTTTT	CAWSPGTPGGYTGELFF
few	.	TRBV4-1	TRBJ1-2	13	TGCGCCAGCAGCCAAAGGGGCAGCTATGGCTACACCTTC	CASSQRGSYGYTF
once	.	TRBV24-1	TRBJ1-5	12	TGTGCCACCAGTGAACGGGACCAGCCCCAGCATTTT	CATSERDQPQHF
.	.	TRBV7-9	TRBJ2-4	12	TGTGCCAGCAGCTTAGTCCTGGACATTCAGTACTTC	CASSLVLDIQYF
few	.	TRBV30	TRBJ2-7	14	TGTGCCTGGGGGCTACAGGGTGAGGCCTACGAGCAGTACTTC	CAWGLQGEAYEQYF
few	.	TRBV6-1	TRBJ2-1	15	TGTGCCAGCAGTGAAGTGGGAGGGGGAGCCCATGAGCAGTTCTTC	CASSEVGGGAHEQFF
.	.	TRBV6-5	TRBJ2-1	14	TGTGCCAGCAGTTACAGCAGCCCCTACAATGAGCAGTTCTTC	CASSYSSPYNEQFF
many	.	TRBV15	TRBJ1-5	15	TGTGCCACCAGCAAAACAGGGTATAGCAATCAGCCCCAGCATTTT	CATSKTGYSNQPQHF
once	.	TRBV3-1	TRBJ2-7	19	TGTGCCAGCAGCCCCCAGGGGCCAGACGAGTTAAAAAGGGGCTACGAGCAGTACTTC	CASSPQGPDELKRGYEQYF
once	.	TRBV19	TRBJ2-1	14	TGTGCCTGGAATAATGACGGGATAAACAATGAGCAGTTCTTC	CAWNNDGINNEQFF
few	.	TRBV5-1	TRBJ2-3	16	TGCGCCAGCAGCGACGTCCTGGGTGGGCGCACAGATACGCAGTATTTT	CASSDVLGGRTDTQYF
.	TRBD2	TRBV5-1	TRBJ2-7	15	TGCGCCAGCAGTCCCGCCGGGACTAGCGGGTACGAGCAGTACTTC	CASSPAGTSGYEQYF
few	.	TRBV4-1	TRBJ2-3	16	TGCGCCAGCAGCTCCCCAGAGAGCGGAATCACAGATACGCAGTATTTT	CASSSPESGITDTQYF
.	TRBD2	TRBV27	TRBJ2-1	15	TGTGCCAGCGCTCCCGGGACTAGTAGTTTCAATGAGCAGTTCTTC	CASAPGTSSFNEQFF
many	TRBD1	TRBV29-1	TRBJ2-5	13	TGCAGCGTTGAACGACAGGGAAAAGAGACCCAGTACTTC	CSVERQGKETQYF
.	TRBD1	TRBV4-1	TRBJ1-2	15	TGCGCCAGCAGCCCCCGCCCGAGTACAGGGGAAGGCTACACCTTC	CASSPRPSTGEGYTF
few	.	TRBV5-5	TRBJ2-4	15	TGTGCCAGCAGCCGCGGGTCAGGGCTTGGAAACATTCAGTACTTC	CASSRGSGLGNIQYF
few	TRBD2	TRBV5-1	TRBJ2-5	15	TGCGCCAGCAGCGGGGGACTAGCGGGAGAAGAGACCCAGTACTTC	CASSGGLAGEETQYF
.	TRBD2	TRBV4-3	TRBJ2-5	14	TGCGCCAGCAGCCAAATGAGCGGGGGAGAGACCCAGTACTTC	CASSQMSGGETQYF
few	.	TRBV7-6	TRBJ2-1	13	TGTGCCAGCAGCTTAGATTTTGTCGATGAGCAGTTCTTC	CASSLDFVDEQFF
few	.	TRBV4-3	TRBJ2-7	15	TGCGCCAGCAGCCAAGATCAGGCAGGTCCCTACGAGCAGTACTTC	CASSQDQAGPYEQYF
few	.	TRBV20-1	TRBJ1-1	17	TGCAGTGCTACCATGCGGTGGGGACTCCTCTCCCTCACTGAAGCTTTCTTT	CSATMRWGLLSLTEAFF
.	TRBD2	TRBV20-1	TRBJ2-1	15	TGCAGTGCTAGGGGGCTAGCGGATTCCTACAATGAGCAGTTCTTC	CSARGLADSYNEQFF
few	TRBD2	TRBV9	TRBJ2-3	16	TGTGCCAGCAGCGTAGATCTAGCGGGCAGCACAGATACGCAGTATTTT	CASSVDLAGSTDTQYF
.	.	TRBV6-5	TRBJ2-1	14	TGTGCCAGCAGATCAGAAGGGGTAGGGAATGAGCAGTTCTTC	CASRSEGVGNEQFF
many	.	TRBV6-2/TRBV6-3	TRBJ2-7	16	TGTGCCAGCAGTTACTACATCCGGGAGATACCCTACGAGCAGTACTTC	CASSYYIREIPYEQYF
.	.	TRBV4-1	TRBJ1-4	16	TGCGCCAGCAGCCAAGTGGATGGGACGCATAATGAAAAACTGTTTTTT	CASSQVDGTHNEKLFF
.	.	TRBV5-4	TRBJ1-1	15	TGTGCCAGCAGCTTTGGGCGCCTAGAGGGCACTGAAGCTTTCTTT	CASSFGRLEGTEAFF
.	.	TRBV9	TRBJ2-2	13	TGTGCCAGCAGCGTCGGGAACACCGGGGAGCTGTTTTTT	CASSVGNTGELFF
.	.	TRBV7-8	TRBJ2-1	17	TGTGCCAGCAGCTTAGTAGGCATGTCAGGGACCTACAATGAGCAGTTCTTC	CASSLVGMSGTYNEQFF
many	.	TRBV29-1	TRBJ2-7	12	TGCAGCGGAGTGACAAGCCTATACGAGCAGTACTTC	CSGVTSLYEQYF
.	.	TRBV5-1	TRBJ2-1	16	TGCGCCAGCAGCTTGGCTCGGGGTTATAGGGGGAATGAGCAGTTCTTC	CASSLARGYRGNEQFF
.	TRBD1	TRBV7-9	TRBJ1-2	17	TGTGCCAGCAGCTTACAGGGGGACAGGGGAGGTACCTATGGCTACACCTTC	CASSLQGDRGGTYGYTF
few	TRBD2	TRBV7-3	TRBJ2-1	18	TGTGCCAGCAGCTTAAGGGGCTTACTAGCGGGAGGGCAGAATGAGCAGTTCTTC	CASSLRGLLAGGQNEQFF
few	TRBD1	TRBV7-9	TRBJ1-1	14	TGTGCCAGCAGGCCTTGGGACAGGAGCACTGAAGCTTTCTTT	CASRPWDRSTEAFF
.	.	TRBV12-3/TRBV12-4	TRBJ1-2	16	TGTGCCAGCAGTGGTACAGGGAACGGGGTTTTGGGTGGCTACACCTTC	CASSGTGNGVLGGYTF
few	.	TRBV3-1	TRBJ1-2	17	TGTGCCAGCAGCCAATTCCGCAGCACGGAGGGGCCGGAGGGCTACACCTTC	CASSQFRSTEGPEGYTF
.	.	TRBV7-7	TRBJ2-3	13	TGTGCCAGCAGCTTAGCGTTCGGGGATACGCAGTATTTT	CASSLAFGDTQYF
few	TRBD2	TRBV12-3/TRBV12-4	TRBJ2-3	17	TGTGCCAGCAGTTATCCACTAGCGGGAGCCTACACAGATACGCAGTATTTT	CASSYPLAGAYTDTQYF
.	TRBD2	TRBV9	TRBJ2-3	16	TGTGCCAGCAGTGGTGGGGGACTATCCCCGTCAGATACGCAGTATTTT	CASSGGGLSPSDTQYF
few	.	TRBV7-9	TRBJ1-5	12	TGTGCCAGCAGCGGTGCCTGGGAGACCCAGCATTTT	CASSGAWETQHF
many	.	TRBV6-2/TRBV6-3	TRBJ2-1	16	TGTGCCAGCAGTTACTCGTTGGAAGGCGGCTACAATGAGCAGTTCTTC	CASSYSLEGGYNEQFF
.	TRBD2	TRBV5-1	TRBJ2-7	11	TGCGCCAGCAGCTCCGGCCTGGGGGGGGACTTC	CASSSGLGGDF
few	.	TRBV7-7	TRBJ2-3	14	TGTGCCAGCAGCTCCGGGACATCCCCCCATACGCAGTATTTT	CASSSGTSPHTQYF
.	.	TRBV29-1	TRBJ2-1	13	TGCAGCGTCGTGACTAGTGGCGGTAATGAGCAGTTCTTC	CSVVTSGGNEQFF
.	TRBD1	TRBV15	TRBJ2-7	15	TGTGCCACCAGCGGAGGACAGGGATTCTTCTACGAGCAGTACTTC	CATSGGQGFFYEQYF
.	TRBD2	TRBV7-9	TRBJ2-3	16	TGTGCCAGCAGCTTCTCACTAGCGGGTCCCACAGATACGCAGTATTTT	CASSFSLAGPTDTQYF
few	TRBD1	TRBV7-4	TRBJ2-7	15	TGTGCCAGCAGAGTGGACAGGGGCCCACCTGACGAGCAGTACTTC	CASRVDRGPPDEQYF
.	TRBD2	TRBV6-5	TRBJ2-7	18	TGTGCCAGCAGTTCCATCACTAGCGGGAGGGCTCCGCTCGACGAGCAGTACTTC	CASSSITSGRAPLDEQYF